This T cell receptor beta chain is from a study of CD8+CD57+ T cells in acquired aplastic anemia. Whole-study context: Sorted CD4+ and CD8+ cell DNA averaged around 3 ug. Read counts for CD4+ cells (from healthy donors) averaged about 10.8 million.

Genomic DNA, serving as template, underwent TCR beta VDJ and CDR3 profiling. TCRdb reprocessed the reads via MiXCR and lists one record per CDR3 protein. Here the sample spans about 400,000 distinct CDR3 sequences, 65% to 80% being singletons. The CDR3 length is 12 residues. Germline values: CDR1 SGHRS, CDR2 YFSETQ. V lost 5 bases, J lost 11 bases, and 15 bases lay in between. The receptor's source is a human donor in good health, serving as a control. The sample taken for sequencing was sorted CD4+, CD8+, or CD8+CD57+ T cells (not recorded which) from PBMCs. The chain is built from TRBV5-1 and TRBJ2-3, with D hard to call. The CDR3 DNA is TGCGCCAGCAGGCCTACGGAAAATGAGCAGTATTTT. It encodes CASRPTENEQYF.